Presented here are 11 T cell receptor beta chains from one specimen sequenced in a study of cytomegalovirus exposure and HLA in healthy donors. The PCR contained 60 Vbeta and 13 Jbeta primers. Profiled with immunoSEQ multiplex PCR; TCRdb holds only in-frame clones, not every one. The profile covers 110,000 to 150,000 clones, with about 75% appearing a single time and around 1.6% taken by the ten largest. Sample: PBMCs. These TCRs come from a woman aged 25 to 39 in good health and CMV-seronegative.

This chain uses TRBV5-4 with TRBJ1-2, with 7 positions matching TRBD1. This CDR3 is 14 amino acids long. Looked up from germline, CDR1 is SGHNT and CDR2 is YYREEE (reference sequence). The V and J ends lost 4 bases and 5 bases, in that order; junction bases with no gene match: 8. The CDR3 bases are TGTGCCAGCAGCGCCGGGACAGAGTCTTATGGCTACACCTTC. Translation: CASSAGTESYGYTF. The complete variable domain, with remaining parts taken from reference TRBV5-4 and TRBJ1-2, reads ETGVTQSPTHLIKTRGQQVTLRCSSQSGHNTVSWYQQALGQGPQFIFQYYREEENGRGNFPPRFSGLQFPNYSSELNVNALELDDSALYLCASSAGTESYGYTFGSGTRLTVV.

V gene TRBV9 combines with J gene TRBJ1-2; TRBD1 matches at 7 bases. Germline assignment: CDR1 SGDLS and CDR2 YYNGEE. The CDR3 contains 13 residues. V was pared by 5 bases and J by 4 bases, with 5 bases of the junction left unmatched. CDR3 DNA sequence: TGTGCCAGCAGTACCGGGACAGCCTATGGCTACACCTTC. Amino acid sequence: CASSTGTAYGYTF.

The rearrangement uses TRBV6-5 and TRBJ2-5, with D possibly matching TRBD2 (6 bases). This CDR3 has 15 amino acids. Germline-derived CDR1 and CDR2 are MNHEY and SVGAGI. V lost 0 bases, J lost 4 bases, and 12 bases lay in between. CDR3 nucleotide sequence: TGTGCCAGCAGTTACTCACCTAGCGAGGGAGAGACCCAGTACTTC. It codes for CASSYSPSEGETQYF.

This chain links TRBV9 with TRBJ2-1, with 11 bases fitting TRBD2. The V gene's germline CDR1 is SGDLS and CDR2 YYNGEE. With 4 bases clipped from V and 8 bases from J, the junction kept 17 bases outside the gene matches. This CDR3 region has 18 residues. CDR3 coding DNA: TGTGCCAGCAGCCCTACCGCTAGTAGCGGGGGGGCCAGGGATGAGCAGTTCTTC. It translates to CASSPTASSGGARDEQFF.

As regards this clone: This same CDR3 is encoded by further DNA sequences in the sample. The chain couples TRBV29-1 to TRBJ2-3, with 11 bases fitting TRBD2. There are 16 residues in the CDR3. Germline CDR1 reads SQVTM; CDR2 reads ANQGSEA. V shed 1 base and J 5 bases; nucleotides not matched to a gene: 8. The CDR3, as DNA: TGCAGCGTTGAAGGGTCCCTAGCGGGGGGTGGAGATACGCAGTATTTT. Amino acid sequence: CSVEGSLAGGGDTQYF.

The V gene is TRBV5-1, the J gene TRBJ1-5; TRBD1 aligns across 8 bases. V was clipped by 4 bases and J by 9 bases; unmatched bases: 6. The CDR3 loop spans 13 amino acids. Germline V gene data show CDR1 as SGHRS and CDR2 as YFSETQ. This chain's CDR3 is CASSVDRAGPQHF. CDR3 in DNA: TGCGCCAGCAGCGTGGACAGGGCTGGGCCCCAGCATTTT.

The CDR3 region has the DNA TGTGCCAGCAGCTTAGGTCCTAGCGGTGGTGAGCAGTTCTTC. It codes for CASSLGPSGGEQFF. The chain employs TRBV7-2 and TRBJ2-1, with 7 bases fitting TRBD2. Germline V gene lookup returns CDR1 SGHTA and CDR2 FQGNSA. The V gene end was trimmed by 1 base and the J gene end by 9 bases; junction bases not matched to a gene: 6. This CDR3 has 14 residues.

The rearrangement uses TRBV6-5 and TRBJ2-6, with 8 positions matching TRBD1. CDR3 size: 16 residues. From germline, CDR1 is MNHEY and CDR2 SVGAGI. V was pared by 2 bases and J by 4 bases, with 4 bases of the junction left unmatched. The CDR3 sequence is CASSYRTGSGANVLTF. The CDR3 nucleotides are TGTGCCAGCAGTTACAGGACAGGGTCGGGGGCCAACGTCCTGACTTTC.

CDR3 protein: CASSLTSGEQYF. The CDR3 coding sequence is TGTGCCAGCAGCTTAACTTCTGGCGAGCAGTACTTC. The rearrangement joins TRBV7-8 to TRBJ2-7, with D unclear. V lost 2 bases, J lost 6 bases, and 8 bases lay in between. There are 12 residues in the CDR3. Per germline, CDR1 SGHVS and CDR2 FQNEAQ.

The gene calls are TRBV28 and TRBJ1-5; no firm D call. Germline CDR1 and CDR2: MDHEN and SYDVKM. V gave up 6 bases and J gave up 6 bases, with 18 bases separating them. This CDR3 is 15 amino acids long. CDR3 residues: CASSSARGNGQPQHF. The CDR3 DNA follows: TGTGCCAGCAGCTCCGCGCGGGGTAATGGTCAGCCCCAGCATTTT.

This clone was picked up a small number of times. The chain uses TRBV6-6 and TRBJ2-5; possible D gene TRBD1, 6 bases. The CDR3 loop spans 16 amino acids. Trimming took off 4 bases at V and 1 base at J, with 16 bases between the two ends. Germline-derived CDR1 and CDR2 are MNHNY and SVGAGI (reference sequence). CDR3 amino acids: CASSSRSGEGQETQYF. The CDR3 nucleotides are TGTGCCAGCAGTTCTAGGTCAGGGGAAGGCCAAGAGACCCAGTACTTC.